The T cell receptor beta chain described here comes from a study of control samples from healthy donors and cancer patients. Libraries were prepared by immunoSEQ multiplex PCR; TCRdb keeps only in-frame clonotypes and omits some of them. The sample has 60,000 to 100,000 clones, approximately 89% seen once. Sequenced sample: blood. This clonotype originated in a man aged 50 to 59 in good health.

The DNA of the CDR3 is TGTGCCAGCAGAGAGACCCCATTCACCGGGGAGCTGTTTTTT. Its protein product is CASRETPFTGELFF. The genes are TRBV3-1 (or the pseudogene TRBV3-2) and TRBJ2-2, with D unclear. Germline CDR1 and CDR2: LGHDT and YNNKEL (reference sequence). This CDR3 is built from 14 residues. Trimming pared 6 bases from V and 4 bases from J, leaving 12 bases between.